The rows below give T cell receptor beta chains drawn from one sample of a study of OX40 agonist ivuxolimab in advanced cancers. TCRdb keeps only in-frame clones here, not all; method: immunoSEQ multiplex PCR. The sample includes around 80,000 clones, more than 70% of them seen just once. The input for sequencing was CD4+ or CD8+ T cells sorted from blood, taken in a trial of the OX40 agonist ivuxolimab. These receptors were taken from an adult with an advanced solid tumor such as melanoma, head and neck, liver or kidney cancer. CDR3s include the opening cysteine and the closing phenylalanine or tryptophan.

V gene: TRBV15; CDR3 protein: CATSRDSGGWNTEAFF
V gene: TRBV9; CDR3 protein: CASSVGAGGDTQYF
V gene: TRBV28; CDR3 protein: CASSPRWAKNIQYF
V gene: TRBV5-5; CDR3 protein: CASSLFAETQYF
V gene: TRBV7-2; CDR3 protein: CASSLSGGSYNEQFF
V gene: TRBV4-2; CDR3 protein: CASSQTGGSYEKLFF
V gene: TRBV5-4; CDR3 protein: CASSLVGGQGRYEQYF
V gene: TRBV19; CDR3 protein: CASSPDSFYGYTF
V gene: TRBV28; CDR3 protein: CASSLDSVKAFF
V gene: TRBV29-1; CDR3 protein: CSVEYNRGPGGYTF
V gene: TRBV5-1; CDR3 protein: CASSSGQGAYEQYF
V gene: TRBV7-6; CDR3 protein: CASSLTGGNEAFF
V gene: TRBV10-2; CDR3 protein: CASSTGAQQFF
V gene: TRBV6-6; CDR3 protein: CASTLGQASNEQYF
V gene: TRBV7-2; CDR3 protein: CASSLVRAQSTEAFF
V gene: TRBV6-5; CDR3 protein: CASRQEPSTGELFF
V gene: TRBV9; CDR3 protein: CASSVGVTNTEAFF
V gene: TRBV20-1; CDR3 protein: CSASDSYEQYF
V gene: TRBV7-9; CDR3 protein: CALGPEESEVSSGNTIYF
V gene: TRBV6-1; CDR3 protein: CASSGQGYEQYF
V gene: TRBV11-2; CDR3 protein: CASRWDSQTGELFF
V gene: TRBV19; CDR3 protein: CASRSLASNEKLFF
V gene: TRBV2; CDR3 protein: CASSEQVAGNNSPLHF
V gene: TRBV19; CDR3 protein: CASSTIYQPQHF
V gene: TRBV27; CDR3 protein: CASSLLGATYEQYF
V gene: TRBV2; CDR3 protein: CASSPGLAGADTQYF
V gene: TRBV7-3; CDR3 protein: CASSSQRGDTDTQYF
V gene: TRBV28; CDR3 protein: CASRHLTGTRNQPQHF
V gene: TRBV19; CDR3 protein: CASSTRTGREQWAQHF
V gene: TRBV29-1; CDR3 protein: CSVLRGGIFTEAFF
V gene: TRBV6-1; CDR3 protein: CASSPLSSGNTIYF
V gene: TRBV5-6; CDR3 protein: CASSFFRGAYEQYF
V gene: TRBV28; CDR3 protein: CASSPYLSYEQYF
V gene: TRBV9; CDR3 protein: CASSVEVAATDGDTQYF
V gene: TRBV7-2; CDR3 protein: CASSLNRENEKLFF
V gene: TRBV2; CDR3 protein: CASSRDGGGNTIYF
V gene: TRBV9; CDR3 protein: CAGAPITGGTEAFF
V gene: TRBV5-4; CDR3 protein: CASSQDRDVVTQYF
V gene: TRBV7-7; CDR3 protein: CASSLVYGAGNTDTQYF
V gene: TRBV6-5; CDR3 protein: CASSRGRNEKLFF